This T cell receptor beta chain was identified in a study of blood T cell repertoires in COVID-19. Background on the study: Samples came from the United States, Italy and Spain, spanning acute and convalescent COVID-19. From T cells, B-cell-depleted T cells, or PBMCs came the material, which was cDNA or gDNA.

How the authors handled the data: Reference gene primer amplification gave nucleated cell count estimates. Assay used: immunoSEQ multiplex PCR; TCRdb lists only in-frame clones, some missing. V and J calls and clone size are given by that table; D and trimming were obtained from the DNA. Of about 200,000 clones in the sample, roughly nine tenths were seen once. The TCR originated in a woman in her 70s with acute or convalescent COVID-19. The sequencing input was peripheral blood.

For the CDR3, the DNA is TGTGCCACCAGTGATCTGGTAGCGGGTGGGGAATACAATGAGCAGTTCTTC. It encodes CATSDLVAGGEYNEQFF. The chain uses TRBV24-1 and TRBJ2-1, with TRBD2 matching 7 bases. The CDR3 loop spans 17 amino acids. The V gene end was trimmed by 3 bases and the J gene end by 4 bases; junction bases not matched to a gene: 11. Germline-derived CDR1 and CDR2 are KGHDR and SFDVKD.